The 5 T cell receptor beta chains below all came from one sample that was sequenced in a study of blood T cell repertoires in COVID-19 (dated by TCRdb to 2018 to 2021). Libraries were built with the immunoSEQ multiplex PCR assay. Not all clones reach the TCRdb copy of this immuneACCESS table, which keeps in-frame sequences only. Checked studies attribute under half of the gap to unresolved V genes and leave the rest unexplained. The table for this sample lists some 390,000 clones; approximately 89% of them were counted only once. 1.5% to 2% of the sample goes to the ten largest clones. The sequenced sample was PBMCs or T cells enriched from blood (not recorded which). The source is a woman in her twenties or thirties who had recovered from COVID-19.

In its sample, this clone was seen once. The gene calls are TRBV7-3 and TRBJ2-7; TRBD1 might be the D (6 bases). Between the trimmed V and J ends, which lost 3 bases and 1 base, there was a span of 7 bases. The CDR3 length is 13 residues. The germline CDR1 and CDR2 sequences are SGHTA and FQGTGA. CDR3 loop: CASSFGQSYEQYF. The CDR3 region has the DNA TGTGCCAGCAGCTTCGGACAGTCCTACGAGCAGTACTTC. Full variable domain (remainder filled in from reference TRBV7-3 and TRBJ2-7): GAGVSQTPSNKVTEKGKYVELRCDPISGHTALYWYRQSLGQGPEFLIYFQGTGAADDSGLPNDRFFAVRPEGSVSTLKIQRTERGDSAVYLCASSFGQSYEQYFGPGTRLTVT.

This chain links TRBV5-1 with TRBJ2-7, with D unclear. The CDR3 sequence is 13 residues long. Per the germline V gene, CDR1 is SGHRS and CDR2 is YFSETQ. Trimming took off 4 bases at V and 3 bases at J, with 11 bases between the two ends. CDR3 sequence: CASSSDIYYEQYF. The CDR3 bases are TGCGCCAGCAGCAGTGACATCTACTACGAGCAGTACTTC.

The gene calls are TRBV14 and TRBJ1-2; possible D gene TRBD1, 5 bases. Trimming took off 2 bases at V and 4 bases at J, with 17 bases between the two ends. Looked up from germline, CDR1 is SGHDN and CDR2 is FVKESK. The CDR3 loop spans 16 amino acids. CDR3 amino acids: CASSQNQDPGGYGYTF. CDR3 nucleotides: TGTGCCAGCAGCCAAAACCAGGACCCGGGGGGCTATGGCTACACCTTC. The full variable domain, rest sourced from reference TRBV14 and TRBJ1-2, is EAGVTQFPSHSVIEKGQTVTLRCDPISGHDNLYWYRRVMGKEIKFLLHFVKESKQDESGMPNNRFLAERTGGTYSTLKVQPAELEDSGVYFCASSQNQDPGGYGYTFGSGTRLTVV.

The rearrangement uses TRBV2 and TRBJ1-5, with 8 bases matching TRBD1. Germline V gene sequence: CDR1 SNHLY, CDR2 FYNNEI. This CDR3 comprises 16 residues. The V segment lost 1 base and the J segment 5 bases; nucleotides outside the gene matches: 7. The CDR3 reads CASSEVLTGVYQPQHF. CDR3 bases: TGTGCCAGCAGTGAAGTCTTGACAGGGGTTTATCAGCCCCAGCATTTT.

In this sample, this clone turned up once. The V gene is TRBV11-2, the J gene TRBJ2-7; 7 nucleotides line up with TRBD2. J gave up 6 bases and V 6 bases, and 14 bases lay outside the gene matches. The CDR3 sequence is 15 residues long. Germline values: CDR1 SGHAT, CDR2 FQNNGV. The CDR3 sequence is CASRLPGLTTREQYF. The CDR3 DNA reads TGTGCCAGCAGGCTACCGGGACTAACGACCCGCGAGCAGTACTTC.